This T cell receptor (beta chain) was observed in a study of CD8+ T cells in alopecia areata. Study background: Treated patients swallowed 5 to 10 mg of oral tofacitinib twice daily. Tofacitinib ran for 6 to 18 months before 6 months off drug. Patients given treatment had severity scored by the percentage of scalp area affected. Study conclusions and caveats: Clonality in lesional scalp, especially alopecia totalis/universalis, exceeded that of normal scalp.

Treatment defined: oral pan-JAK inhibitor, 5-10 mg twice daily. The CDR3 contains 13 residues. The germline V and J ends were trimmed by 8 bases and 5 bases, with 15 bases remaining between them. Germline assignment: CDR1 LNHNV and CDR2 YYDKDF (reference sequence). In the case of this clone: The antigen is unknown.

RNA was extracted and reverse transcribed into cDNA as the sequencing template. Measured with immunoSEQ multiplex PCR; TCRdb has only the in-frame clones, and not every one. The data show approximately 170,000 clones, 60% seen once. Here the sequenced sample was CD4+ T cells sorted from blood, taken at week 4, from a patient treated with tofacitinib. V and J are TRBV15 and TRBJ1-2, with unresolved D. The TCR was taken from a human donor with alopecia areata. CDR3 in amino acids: CATRTGVGYGYTF. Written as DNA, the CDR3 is TGTGCCACCCGGACGGGTGTTGGTTATGGCTACACCTTC.